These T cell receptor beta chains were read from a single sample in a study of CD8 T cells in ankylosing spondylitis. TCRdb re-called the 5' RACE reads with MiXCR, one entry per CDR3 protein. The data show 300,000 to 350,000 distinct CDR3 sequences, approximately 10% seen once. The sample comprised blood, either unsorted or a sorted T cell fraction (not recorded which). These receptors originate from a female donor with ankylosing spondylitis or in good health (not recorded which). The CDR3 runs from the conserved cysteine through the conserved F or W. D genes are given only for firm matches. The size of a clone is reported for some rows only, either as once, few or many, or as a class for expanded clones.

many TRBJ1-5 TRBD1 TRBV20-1 CSAVGTGEKGPQHF TGCAGTGCTGTCGGGACAGGGGAAAAAGGGCCCCAGCATTTT
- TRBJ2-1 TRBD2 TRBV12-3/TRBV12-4 CASSLVAGGPIYNEQFF TGTGCCAGCAGTTTAGTAGCGGGGGGCCCGATTTACAATGAGCAGTTCTTC
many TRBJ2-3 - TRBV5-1 CASSYSLGGDTQYF TGCGCCAGCAGCTACTCCCTGGGAGGAGATACGCAGTATTTT
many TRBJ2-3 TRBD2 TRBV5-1 CASSSNLAARTDTQYF TGCGCCAGCAGTTCCAACCTAGCGGCCCGCACAGATACGCAGTATTTT
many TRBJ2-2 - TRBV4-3 CASRGTLGTGELFF TGCGCCAGCAGGGGAACACTTGGGACCGGGGAGCTGTTTTTT
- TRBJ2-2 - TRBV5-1 CASSLVENTGELFF TGCGCCAGCAGCTTGGTAGAGAACACCGGGGAGCTGTTTTTT
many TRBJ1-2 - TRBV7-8 CASSLEGIYGYTF TGTGCCAGCAGCTTAGAAGGGATCTATGGCTACACCTTC
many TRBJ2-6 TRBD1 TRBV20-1 CSAREVDRALSGANVLTF TGCAGTGCTAGGGAAGTTGACAGGGCCCTAAGTGGGGCCAACGTCCTGACTTTC
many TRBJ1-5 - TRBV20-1 CSARLPGNDQPQHF TGCAGTGCTAGGCTGCCCGGCAACGATCAGCCCCAGCATTTT
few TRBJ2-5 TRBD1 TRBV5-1 CASSWGQAQETQYF TGCGCCAGCAGCTGGGGACAGGCCCAAGAGACCCAGTACTTC
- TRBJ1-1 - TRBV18 CASSPKQELFTTEAFF TGTGCCAGCTCACCCAAACAAGAGCTTTTTACCACTGAAGCTTTCTTT
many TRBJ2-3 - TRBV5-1 CASSTGISTDTQYF TGCGCCAGCAGCACCGGGATAAGCACAGATACGCAGTATTTT
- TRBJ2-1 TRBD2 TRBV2 CASSEVSSGRANEQFF TGTGCCAGCAGTGAAGTCTCTAGCGGGAGGGCTAATGAGCAGTTCTTC
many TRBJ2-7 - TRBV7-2 CASSLVPPGSLYYEQYF TGTGCCAGCAGCCTAGTGCCCCCTGGGTCCCTTTACTACGAGCAGTACTTC